What follows describes a single T cell receptor (beta chain). What it recognizes is unknown. Reverse transcribing all isolated RNA meant expressed TCRB transcripts were sequenced. This table comes from immunoSEQ multiplex PCR, and its TCRdb copy is limited to in-frame clones, with some not included. In the table there are 350,000 to 400,000 clones, roughly 16% of which are singletons. The CDR3 is 14 residues long. The junction had 4 bases not matched to a gene; V was cut back by 2 bases and J by 1 base. Per the germline V gene, CDR1 is GTSNPN and CDR2 is SVGIG (reference sequence). The sample is drawn from a study of beta chain features in type 1 diabetes. Points from the study as a whole: Any role of HLA type in TCRB rearrangement remained unresolved here. VDJ junctions from patients with type 1 diabetes contained fewer insertions and more deletions.

V usage is TRBV30 and J usage is TRBJ1-1; 7 positions match TRBD1. This TCR derives from a woman aged 18-30 years in good health. Material: naive CD4+ T cells from blood. The CDR3 protein is CAWSWTGRNTEAFF. The CDR3 coding sequence is TGTGCCTGGAGTTGGACAGGAAGGAACACTGAAGCTTTCTTT.